This T cell receptor (beta chain) came from a study of molecular identifiers for immune sequencing clone quantification. Study as a whole: With replicates, the RNA of about 21,000 or 97,000 naive CD8 cells was split five ways and four were sequenced. Findings and caveats of the study: Among 800,000 to 1,000,000 naive cells, as was reported, spiked Jurkat TCR RNA from one cell was detectable.

From approximately 20,000 to 1,000,000 sorted cells, naive CD8 libraries were generated with 10%, 30% or 50% RNA. CD8+CD4-CCR7+CD45RA+ cells were sorted as naive CD8 T cells. The sample holds many counts of this clonotype. Its antigen is as yet unknown. In TCRdb, the PCR reads were re-called with MiXCR into one record per CDR3 protein. The sample consists of approximately 500,000 distinct CDR3 sequences, 25% of them appearing once. From germline, CDR1 is SEHNR and CDR2 FQNEAQ (reference sequence). The CDR3 is 15 residues long. The ends were cut back, 5 bases at V and 6 bases at J, with 17 bases in the middle.

This sequence joins TRBV7-9 and TRBJ2-4; D is perhaps TRBD1 (6 bases). This TCR derives from a human donor in good health. Some libraries in this study had Jurkat cell RNA spiked in. The sample consisted of naive CD8+ T cells from blood, with Jurkat cell RNA spiked in. Subset in this sample: FACS-sorted CD8+CD4-CCR7+CD45RA+ naive T cells. The CDR3 spells CASSTRTAWGNIQYF. The CDR3 DNA is TGTGCCAGCAGCACGAGGACAGCTTGGGGAAACATTCAGTACTTC. The full variable domain, its missing parts supplied by reference TRBV7-9 and TRBJ2-4, is DTGVSQNPRHKITKRGQNVTFRCDPISEHNRLYWYRQTLGQGPEFLTYFQNEAQLEKSRLLSDRFSAERPKGSFSTLEIQRTEQGDSAMYLCASSTRTAWGNIQYFGAGTRLSVL.